The 31 T cell receptor beta chains below all came from one sample that was sequenced in a study of blood T cell repertoires in COVID-19. This table comes from immunoSEQ multiplex PCR, and its TCRdb copy is limited to in-frame clones, with some not included. The sample includes some 270,000 clones, about nine tenths of them seen just once. Sequenced material: PBMCs or T cells enriched from blood (not recorded which). These receptors were collected from a woman between 35 and 50 years old who had recovered from COVID-19.

The chain joins TRBV12-3 or TRBV12-4 to TRBJ2-1; D remains ambiguous. Trimming took off 6 bases at V and 5 bases at J, with 8 bases between the two ends. CDR3 size: 12 residues. CDR3 sequence reads: CASSYGNNEQFF. Here the CDR3 DNA reads TGTGCCAGCAGCTACGGTAACAATGAGCAGTTCTTC.

The gene calls are TRBV3-1 (or the pseudogene TRBV3-2) and TRBJ1-1, with TRBD1 matching over 8 bases. This CDR3 comprises 14 residues. CDR1 is LGHDT, CDR2 YNNKEL, per germline (reference sequence). Losses at the gene ends were 8 bases for V and 3 bases for J; bases not matched to a gene: 8. The CDR3 bases are TGTGCCAGCCGTCCGGGACAGGAATACACTGAAGCTTTCTTT. Its protein product is CASRPGQEYTEAFF.

Turning to this clone: Distinct nucleotide sequences in the sample also encode this CDR3. V gene TRBV5-1 combines with J gene TRBJ1-4; 10 bases are a match to TRBD1. CDR1 SGHRS and CDR2 YFSETQ come from the germline V gene. The CDR3 totals 14 residues. The J segment lost 7 bases and the V segment lost 0 bases, leaving 0 bases of the junction unmatched. CDR3 nucleotides: TGCGCCAGCAGCTTGGGACAGGGGGCTGAAAAACTGTTTTTT. Protein: CASSLGQGAEKLFF. The complete variable domain, with remaining parts taken from reference TRBV5-1 and TRBJ1-4, reads KAGVTQTPRYLIKTRGQQVTLSCSPISGHRSVSWYQQTPGQGLQFLFEYFSETQRNKGNFPGRFSGRQFSNSRSEMNVSTLELGDSALYLCASSLGQGAEKLFFGSGTQLSVL.

The chain recombines TRBV18 with TRBJ1-4; 8 bases line up with TRBD1. V was pared by 3 bases and J by 8 bases, with 8 bases of the junction left unmatched. Germline V gene lookup returns CDR1 KGHSH and CDR2 LQKENI. This CDR3 comprises 15 residues. Here the CDR3 reads CASSPPDRGREKLFF. The CDR3 DNA sequence: TGTGCCAGCTCACCGCCAGACAGGGGAAGAGAAAAACTGTTTTTT.

The rearrangement links TRBV2 to TRBJ2-5; 7 nucleotides agree with TRBD1. The length of the CDR3 is 13 residues. Losses at the gene ends were 6 bases for V and 4 bases for J; bases not matched to a gene: 5. CDR1 and CDR2 (germline): SNHLY, FYNNEI. CDR3 protein: CASSWDSVETQYF. For the CDR3, the DNA is TGTGCCAGCAGCTGGGACAGTGTAGAGACCCAGTACTTC.

This chain uses TRBV7-3 with TRBJ1-2; D uncertain. Germline-derived CDR1 and CDR2 are SGHTA and FQGTGA. The V end lost 5 bases, the J end lost 6 bases, and 13 bases lay between the germline ends. This CDR3 comprises 13 residues. CDR3 nucleotide sequence: TGTGCCAGCAGCCTATCGGGGTTCGATGGCTACACCTTC. Protein product: CASSLSGFDGYTF.

The chain uses TRBV5-1 and TRBJ2-1, with 12 bases aligning to TRBD2. The V segment lost 0 bases and the J segment 5 bases; nucleotides outside the gene matches: 9. The CDR3 has 18 residues. Germline V CDR1 and CDR2: SGHRS, YFSETQ. CDR3 in amino acids: CASSLGRLAGVWDNEQFF. For the CDR3, the DNA is TGCGCCAGCAGCTTGGGTCGACTAGCGGGAGTCTGGGACAATGAGCAGTTCTTC.

This clone was seen a single time. The genes are TRBV15 and TRBJ1-6; TRBD1 aligns across 7 bases. The CDR3 is 17 amino acids. CDR1 is LNHNV, CDR2 YYDKDF, per germline (reference sequence). V gave up 0 bases and J gave up 7 bases; unmatched junction bases: 9. DNA of the CDR3: TGTGCCACCAGCAGAGATCGATTACAGGGGATGAATTCACCCCTCCACTTT. Its protein is CATSRDRLQGMNSPLHF.

The chain joins TRBV21-1 to TRBJ2-7; TRBD1 is the table's D call, not checked against the DNA. TRBV21-1 is deemed a pseudogene. The CDR3 loop spans 16 amino acids. The CDR3 loop is CASSKVLRDRTYEQYF. The DNA for the CDR3 is TGTGCCAGCAGCAAAGTGTTAAGAGACAGGACCTACGAGCAGTACTTC.

The chain uses TRBV7-6 and TRBJ1-1; D might be TRBD1 (6 bases). CDR1 SGHVS and CDR2 FNYEAQ come from the germline V gene. Between the trimmed V and J ends, which lost 5 bases and 10 bases, there was a span of 26 bases. The CDR3 covers 16 residues. The CDR3 loop reads CASSKQPPGQVVPAFF. The DNA of the CDR3 is TGTGCCAGCAGCAAGCAGCCTCCGGGACAAGTCGTTCCAGCTTTCTTT.

The rearrangement uses TRBV27 and TRBJ2-7, with 10 nucleotides matching TRBD2. J was trimmed by 4 bases and V by 6 bases; bases with no gene match: 6. The germline gives CDR1 MNHEY, CDR2 SMNVEV (reference sequence). The length of the CDR3 is 14 residues. The CDR3, as DNA: TGTGCCAGCAGCCCGGGACTAGCGATTTACGAGCAGTACTTC. Translated, it gives CASSPGLAIYEQYF.

The chain combines TRBV7-6 with TRBJ1-3; TRBD1 might be the D (6 bases). The germline V gene has CDR1 SGHVS and CDR2 FNYEAQ. V was pared by 5 bases and J by 3 bases, with 17 bases between. CDR3 length equals 16 residues. The CDR3, as DNA: TGTGCCAGCAGCCTCAAACCAGGGGTTCGTGGAAACACCATATATTTT. This sequence encodes CASSLKPGVRGNTIYF. The whole variable domain, filled in from reference TRBV7-6 and TRBJ1-3, reads GAGVSQSPRYKVTKRGQDVALRCDPISGHVSLYWYRQALGQGPEFLTYFNYEAQQDKSGLPNDRFSAERPEGSISTLTIQRTEQRDSAMYRCASSLKPGVRGNTIYFGEGSWLTVV.

This clone has just one count. The rearrangement links TRBV3-1 (or the pseudogene TRBV3-2) to TRBJ1-2, with a tentative D call TRBD1 (5 bases). Trimming removed 4 bases at V and 4 bases at J, with 13 bases between. Germline-derived CDR1 and CDR2 are LGHDT and YNNKEL (reference sequence). The CDR3 extends over 14 amino acids. The CDR3 DNA reads as TGTGCCAGCAGCCCTTTTCAGGGTGGCTATGGCTACACCTTC. It yields the protein CASSPFQGGYGYTF.

The rearrangement links TRBV3-1 (or the pseudogene TRBV3-2) to TRBJ2-7; 9 bases line up with TRBD1. CDR1 LGHDT and CDR2 YNNKEL come from the germline V gene (reference sequence). The CDR3 runs 14 residues. V lost 3 bases to trimming and J lost 5 bases; unmatched junction nucleotides: 5. CDR3 DNA sequence: TGTGCCAGCAGCCAGCTGGACAGGGGCCACGAGCAGTACTTC. Translation gives CASSQLDRGHEQYF.

The rearrangement uses TRBV2 and TRBJ2-7, with TRBD2 matching over 10 bases. V shed 6 bases and J 0 bases; nucleotides not matched to a gene: 5. This CDR3 is 15 amino acids long. The germline V gene encodes CDR1 SNHLY and CDR2 FYNNEI. CDR3 sequence (DNA): TGTGCCAGCAGGACCGGACTAGCGGTCTCCTACGAGCAGTACTTC. It specifies CASRTGLAVSYEQYF.

V usage is TRBV3-1 (or the pseudogene TRBV3-2) and J usage is TRBJ1-3; D perhaps matches TRBD1 (6 bases). The CDR3 loop spans 15 amino acids. The V and J ends lost 0 bases and 4 bases respectively, with 10 bases between them. The germline V gene encodes CDR1 LGHDT and CDR2 YNNKEL (reference sequence). The CDR3 DNA reads as TGTGCCAGCAGCCAAGATTGGGGGCGAGGAAACACCATATATTTT. Protein product: CASSQDWGRGNTIYF.

The chain has TRBV27 and TRBJ1-2, with 7 bases fitting TRBD1. The germline V gene has CDR1 MNHEY and CDR2 SMNVEV (reference sequence). Trimming took 5 bases from V and 8 from J; bases not matched to a gene: 8. The CDR3 contains 13 residues. This CDR3 reads CASSTRQGGGYTF. As DNA, the CDR3 is TGTGCCAGCAGTACCCGACAGGGTGGAGGCTACACCTTC.

The chain couples TRBV11-3 to TRBJ2-5; no clear D. The CDR3 is 14 amino acids. In germline, CDR1 is SGHNT, CDR2 YENEEA. Trimming shortened V by 1 base and J by 2 bases, and 8 bases separated the two germline ends. DNA of the CDR3: TGTGCCAGCAGCTTAGGGCCGGAGCAAGAGACCCAGTACTTC. It encodes CASSLGPEQETQYF.

This clone occurred once. The chain uses TRBV27 and TRBJ2-5; maybe TRBD1 (6 bases). Trimming pared 5 bases from V and 2 bases from J, leaving 15 bases between. The CDR3 is 15 amino acids. Germline V gives CDR1 MNHEY, CDR2 SMNVEV (reference sequence). The CDR3 DNA reads TGTGCCAGCAGTCGGCCGGGACACCCACAAGAGACCCAGTACTTC. Protein: CASSRPGHPQETQYF.

The chain employs TRBV7-3 and TRBJ1-2, with D possibly matching TRBD1 (5 bases). The length of the CDR3 is 13 residues. The V gene lost 5 bases and the J gene lost 4 bases, with 11 bases spanning the gap. CDR1 and CDR2 from the germline V gene are SGHTA and FQGTGA. The chain's CDR3 is CASSGGTVYGYTF. As DNA, the CDR3 is TGTGCCAGCAGCGGGGGGACGGTCTATGGCTACACCTTC.

The chain links TRBV25-1 to TRBJ1-2; D call uncertain. The V end was cut by 3 bases, the J end by 3 bases, with 11 bases between. Per germline, CDR1 MGHDK and CDR2 SYGVNS. CDR3 length: 14 residues. The CDR3 region is CASSDSRAYYGYTF. As DNA, the CDR3 is TGTGCCAGCAGTGACTCGAGGGCGTACTATGGCTACACCTTC.

J is TRBJ1-2 and V is TRBV12-3 or TRBV12-4, with D unresolved. Trimming stripped 4 bases from V and 3 bases from J, with 9 bases between. This CDR3 is 13 amino acids long. The CDR3 protein is CASSSQVYYGYTF. Written as DNA, the CDR3 is TGTGCCAGCAGTTCTCAGGTTTACTATGGCTACACCTTC.

The V call is TRBV6-5, the J call TRBJ2-3; D perhaps matches TRBD1 (6 bases). This CDR3 comprises 15 residues. CDR1 and CDR2 (germline): MNHEY, SVGAGI. The V and J ends lost 6 bases and 5 bases respectively, with 18 bases between them. The CDR3 DNA reads TGTGCCAGCAGGCCAAGAACAGGGTTTGTAGATACGCAGTATTTT. This gives the protein CASRPRTGFVDTQYF.

This chain joins TRBV18 and TRBJ2-2; 9 bases line up with TRBD2. V lost 0 bases, J lost 3 bases, and 8 bases stayed unmatched. The CDR3 is made up of 18 amino acids. Per germline, CDR1 KGHSH and CDR2 LQKENI. CDR3 DNA sequence: TGTGCCAGCTCACCACCGGCCCAGCGGGAGGACGACACCGGGGAGCTGTTTTTT. Translated: CASSPPAQREDDTGELFF. Looking up the rest from reference TRBV18 and TRBJ2-2 gives the full variable domain: NAGVMQNPRHLVRRRGQEARLRCSPMKGHSHVYWYRQLPEEGLKFMVYLQKENIIDESGMPKERFSAEFPKEGPSILRIQQVVRGDSAAYFCASSPPAQREDDTGELFFGEGSRLTVL.

J is TRBJ1-4 and V is TRBV5-1, with D possibly being TRBD1 (5 bases). Trimming stripped 0 bases from V and 5 bases from J, with 11 bases between. The CDR3 loop spans 15 amino acids. Germline assignment: CDR1 SGHRS and CDR2 YFSETQ. Written as DNA, the CDR3 is TGCGCCAGCAGCTTGGCCGTGGGGGGGAATGAAAAACTGTTTTTT. Encoded protein: CASSLAVGGNEKLFF.

This clone was picked up one time. The gene calls are TRBV9 and TRBJ2-3; TRBD2 is a possible D gene (7 bases). Germline-derived CDR1 and CDR2 are SGDLS and YYNGEE. V dropped 0 bases and J dropped 5 bases, with 16 bases sitting between them. The CDR3 contains 16 residues. In nucleotides, the CDR3 is TGTGCCAGCAGCGTAGTCCCGGGGGGCTCGGGAGATACGCAGTATTTT. Amino acids: CASSVVPGGSGDTQYF.

The genes are TRBV5-1 and TRBJ2-1, with 9 bases aligning to TRBD2. There are 16 residues in the CDR3. J gave up 3 bases and V 0 bases, and 4 bases lay outside the gene matches. Germline lookup yields CDR1 SGHRS and CDR2 YFSETQ. The CDR3 protein is CASSLGTSEYYNEQFF. The CDR3 DNA reads as TGCGCCAGCAGCTTGGGGACTAGCGAGTACTACAATGAGCAGTTCTTC. Full variable domain (missing parts from reference TRBV5-1 and TRBJ2-1): KAGVTQTPRYLIKTRGQQVTLSCSPISGHRSVSWYQQTPGQGLQFLFEYFSETQRNKGNFPGRFSGRQFSNSRSEMNVSTLELGDSALYLCASSLGTSEYYNEQFFGPGTRLTVL.

This clone was detected once. The V and J genes are TRBV19 and TRBJ1-1; tentative D call: TRBD1 (5 bases). Germline V lookup: CDR1 LNHDA, CDR2 SQIVND (reference sequence). V was shortened by 1 base and J by 6 bases, with 12 bases between the two germline ends. The CDR3 is made up of 14 amino acids. CDR3 DNA: TGTGCCAGTAGTATAGGGTGGAGGGGAGCTGAAGCTTTCTTT. It codes for CASSIGWRGAEAFF.

The chain recombines TRBV7-9 with TRBJ1-2; 8 bases line up with TRBD1. Germline CDR1 SEHNR, CDR2 FQNEAQ (reference sequence). Losses at the gene ends were 4 bases for V and 4 bases for J; bases not matched to a gene: 11. The CDR3 has 16 amino acids. This CDR3 reads CASSSGQEPSSYGYTF. The DNA for the CDR3 is TGTGCCAGCAGCTCGGGACAGGAACCTTCGAGCTATGGCTACACCTTC.

This rearrangement joins TRBV11-2 to TRBJ2-7, with D hard to call. Germline V lookup: CDR1 SGHAT, CDR2 FQNNGV. The CDR3 extends over 14 amino acids. Deletions cut 5 bases from V and 6 bases from J, with 17 bases between. The chain's CDR3 is CASSLGVGKGEQYF. The CDR3 DNA is TGTGCCAGCAGCCTTGGCGTGGGCAAAGGCGAGCAGTACTTC.

In its sample, this clone was seen once. This chain links TRBV7-2 with TRBJ2-7, with D possibly TRBD1 on 6 matching bases. This CDR3 is 16 amino acids long. Deletions cut 2 bases from V and 5 bases from J, with 19 bases between. Germline CDR1 reads SGHTA; CDR2 reads FQGNSA. The CDR3 loop reads CASSLYTGHPANEQYF. CDR3 coding DNA: TGTGCCAGCAGCTTATATACGGGACACCCCGCCAACGAGCAGTACTTC.